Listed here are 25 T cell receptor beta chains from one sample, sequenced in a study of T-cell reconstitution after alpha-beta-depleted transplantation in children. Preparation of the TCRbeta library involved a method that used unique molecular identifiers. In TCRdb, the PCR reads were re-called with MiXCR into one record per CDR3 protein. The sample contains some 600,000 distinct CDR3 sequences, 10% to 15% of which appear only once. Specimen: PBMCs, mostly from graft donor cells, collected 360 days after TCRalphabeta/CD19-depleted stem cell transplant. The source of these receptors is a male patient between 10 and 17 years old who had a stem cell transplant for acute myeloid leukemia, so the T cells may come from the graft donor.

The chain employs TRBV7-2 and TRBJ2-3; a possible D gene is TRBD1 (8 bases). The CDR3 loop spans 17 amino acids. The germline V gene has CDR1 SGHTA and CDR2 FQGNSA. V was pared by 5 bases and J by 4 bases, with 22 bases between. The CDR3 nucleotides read TGTGCCAGCAGCCCAGGGGGCAGACTAGCCCCCGCAGATACGCAGTATTTT. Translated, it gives CASSPGGRLAPADTQYF.

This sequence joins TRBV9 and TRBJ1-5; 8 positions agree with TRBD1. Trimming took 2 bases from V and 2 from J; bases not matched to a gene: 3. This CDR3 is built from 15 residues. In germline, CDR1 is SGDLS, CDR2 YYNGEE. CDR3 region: CASSVGQGGNQPQHF. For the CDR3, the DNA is TGTGCCAGCAGCGTTGGACAGGGAGGCAATCAGCCCCAGCATTTT.

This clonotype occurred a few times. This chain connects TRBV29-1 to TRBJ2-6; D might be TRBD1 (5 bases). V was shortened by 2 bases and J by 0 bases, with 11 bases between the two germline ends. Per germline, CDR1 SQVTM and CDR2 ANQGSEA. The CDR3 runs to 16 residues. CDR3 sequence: CSVEMTAISGANVLTF. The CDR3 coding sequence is TGCAGCGTTGAAATGACAGCGATCTCTGGGGCCAACGTCCTGACTTTC.

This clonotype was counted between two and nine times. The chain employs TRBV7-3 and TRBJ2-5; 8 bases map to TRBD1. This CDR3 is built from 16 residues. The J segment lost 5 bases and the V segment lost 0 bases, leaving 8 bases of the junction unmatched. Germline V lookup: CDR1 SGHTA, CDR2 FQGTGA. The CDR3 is CASSLTLAGGRETQYF. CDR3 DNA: TGTGCCAGCAGCTTAACCCTCGCAGGGGGCCGGGAGACCCAGTACTTC.

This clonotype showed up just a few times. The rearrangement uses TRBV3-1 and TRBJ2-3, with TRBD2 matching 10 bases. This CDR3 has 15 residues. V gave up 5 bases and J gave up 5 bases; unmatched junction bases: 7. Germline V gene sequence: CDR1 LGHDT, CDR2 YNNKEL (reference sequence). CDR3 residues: CASSVLAGREDTQYF. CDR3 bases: TGTGCCAGCAGCGTACTAGCGGGAAGGGAAGATACGCAGTATTTT.

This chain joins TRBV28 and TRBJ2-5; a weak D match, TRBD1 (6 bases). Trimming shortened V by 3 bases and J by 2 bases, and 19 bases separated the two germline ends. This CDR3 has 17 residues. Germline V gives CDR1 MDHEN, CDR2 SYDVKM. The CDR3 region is CASSFSATGFQQETQYF. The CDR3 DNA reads TGTGCCAGCAGTTTCTCAGCTACAGGGTTTCAGCAAGAGACCCAGTACTTC.

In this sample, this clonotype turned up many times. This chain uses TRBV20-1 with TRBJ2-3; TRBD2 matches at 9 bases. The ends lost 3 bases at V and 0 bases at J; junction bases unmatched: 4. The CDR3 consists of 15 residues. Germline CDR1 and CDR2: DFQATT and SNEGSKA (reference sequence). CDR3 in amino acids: CSASALAGSTDTQYF. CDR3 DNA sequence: TGCAGTGCTAGTGCCCTAGCGGGGAGCACAGATACGCAGTATTTT.

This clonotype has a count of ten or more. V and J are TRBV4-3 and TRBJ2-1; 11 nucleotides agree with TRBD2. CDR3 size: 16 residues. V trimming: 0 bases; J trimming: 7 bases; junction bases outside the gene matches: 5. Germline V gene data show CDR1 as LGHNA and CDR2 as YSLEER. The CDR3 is CASSQEGSGRGNEQFF. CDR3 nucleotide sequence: TGCGCCAGCAGCCAAGAGGGTAGCGGGAGGGGGAATGAGCAGTTCTTC.

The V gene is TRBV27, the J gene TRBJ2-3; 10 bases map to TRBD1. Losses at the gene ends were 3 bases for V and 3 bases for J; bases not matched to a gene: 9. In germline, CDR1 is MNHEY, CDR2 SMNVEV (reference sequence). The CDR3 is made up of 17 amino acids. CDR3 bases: TGTGCCAGCAGTTTTTTGGACAGGGGGTTTGGGACAGATACGCAGTATTTT. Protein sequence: CASSFLDRGFGTDTQYF.

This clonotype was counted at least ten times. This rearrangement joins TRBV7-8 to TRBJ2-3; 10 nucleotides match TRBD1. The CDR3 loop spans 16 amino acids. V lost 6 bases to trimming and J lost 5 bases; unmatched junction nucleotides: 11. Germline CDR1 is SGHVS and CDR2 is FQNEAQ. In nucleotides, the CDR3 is TGTGCCAGCAGTTTTACCGGGACAGGGGTCGGAGATACGCAGTATTTT. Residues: CASSFTGTGVGDTQYF.

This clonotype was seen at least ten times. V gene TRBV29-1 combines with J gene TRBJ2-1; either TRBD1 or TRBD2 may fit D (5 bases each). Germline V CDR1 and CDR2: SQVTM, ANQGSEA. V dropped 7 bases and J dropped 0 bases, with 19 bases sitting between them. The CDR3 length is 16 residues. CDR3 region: CSAQGVVRRSYNEQFF. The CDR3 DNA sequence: TGCAGCGCCCAGGGAGTAGTCCGTCGCTCCTACAATGAGCAGTTCTTC.

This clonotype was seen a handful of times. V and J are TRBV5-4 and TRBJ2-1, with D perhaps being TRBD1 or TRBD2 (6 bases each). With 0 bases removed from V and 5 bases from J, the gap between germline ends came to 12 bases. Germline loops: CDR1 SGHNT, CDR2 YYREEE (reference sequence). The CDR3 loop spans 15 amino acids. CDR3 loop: CASSLEAGQDNEQFF. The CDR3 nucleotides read TGTGCCAGCAGCTTGGAGGCGGGACAAGACAATGAGCAGTTCTTC.

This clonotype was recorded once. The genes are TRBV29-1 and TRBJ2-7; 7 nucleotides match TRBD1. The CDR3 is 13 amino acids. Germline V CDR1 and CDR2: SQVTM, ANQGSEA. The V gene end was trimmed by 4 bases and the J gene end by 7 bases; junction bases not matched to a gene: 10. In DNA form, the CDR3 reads TGCAGCGTTGTAACAGGGGCCTCTGGGGAGCAGTACTTC. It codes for CSVVTGASGEQYF.

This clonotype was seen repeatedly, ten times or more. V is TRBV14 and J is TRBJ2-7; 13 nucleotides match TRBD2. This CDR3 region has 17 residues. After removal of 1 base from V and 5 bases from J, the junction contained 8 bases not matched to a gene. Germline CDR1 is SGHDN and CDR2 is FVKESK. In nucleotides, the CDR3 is TGTGCCAGCAGCCAAGGAAACCTTGGACTAGCGGGAGACGAGCAGTACTTC. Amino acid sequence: CASSQGNLGLAGDEQYF.

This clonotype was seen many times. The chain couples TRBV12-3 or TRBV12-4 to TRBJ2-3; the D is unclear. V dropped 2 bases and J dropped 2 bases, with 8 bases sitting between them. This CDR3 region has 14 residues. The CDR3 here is CASSLRTYTDTQYF. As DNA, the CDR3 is TGTGCCAGCAGTTTAAGGACCTACACAGATACGCAGTATTTT.

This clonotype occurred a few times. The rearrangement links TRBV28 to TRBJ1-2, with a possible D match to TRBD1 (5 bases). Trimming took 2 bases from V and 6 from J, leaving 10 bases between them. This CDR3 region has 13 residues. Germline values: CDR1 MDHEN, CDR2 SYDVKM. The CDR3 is CASSLSREHGYTF. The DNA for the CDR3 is TGTGCCAGCAGTTTAAGCAGGGAACATGGCTACACCTTC.

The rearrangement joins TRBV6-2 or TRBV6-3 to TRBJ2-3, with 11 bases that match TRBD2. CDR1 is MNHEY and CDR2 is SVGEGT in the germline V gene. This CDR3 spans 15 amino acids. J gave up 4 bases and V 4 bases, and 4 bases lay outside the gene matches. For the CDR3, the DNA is TGTGCCAGCAGTTGGCTAGCGGGAGGTTCAGATACGCAGTATTTT. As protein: CASSWLAGGSDTQYF.

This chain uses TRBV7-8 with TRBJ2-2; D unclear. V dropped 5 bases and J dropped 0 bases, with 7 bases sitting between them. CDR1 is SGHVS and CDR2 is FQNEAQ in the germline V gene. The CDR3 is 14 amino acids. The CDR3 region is CASSPTSNTGELFF. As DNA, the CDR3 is TGTGCCAGCAGCCCTACATCGAACACCGGGGAGCTGTTTTTT.

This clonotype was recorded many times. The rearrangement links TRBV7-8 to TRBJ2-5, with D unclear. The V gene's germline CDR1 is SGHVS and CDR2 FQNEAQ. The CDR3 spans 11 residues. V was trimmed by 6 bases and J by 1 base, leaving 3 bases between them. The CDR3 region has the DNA TGTGCCAGCAGGCTCCAAGAGACCCAGTACTTC. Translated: CASRLQETQYF.

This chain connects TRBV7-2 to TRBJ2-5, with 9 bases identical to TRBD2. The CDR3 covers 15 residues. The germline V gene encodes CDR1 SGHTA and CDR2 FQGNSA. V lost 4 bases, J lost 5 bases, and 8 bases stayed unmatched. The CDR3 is CASSSREGFRETQYF. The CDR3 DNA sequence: TGTGCCAGCAGCTCGCGGGAGGGCTTCCGGGAGACCCAGTACTTC.

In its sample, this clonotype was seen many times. The CDR3 sequence: CATSDDLWGGSYNEQFF. DNA of the CDR3: TGTGCCACCAGTGATGACCTCTGGGGAGGCTCCTACAATGAGCAGTTCTTC. The rearrangement uses TRBV24-1 and TRBJ2-1, with D possibly being TRBD2 (6 bases). This CDR3 is 17 amino acids long. V was cut by 3 bases and J by 0 bases, with 14 bases left in between. Germline values: CDR1 KGHDR, CDR2 SFDVKD.

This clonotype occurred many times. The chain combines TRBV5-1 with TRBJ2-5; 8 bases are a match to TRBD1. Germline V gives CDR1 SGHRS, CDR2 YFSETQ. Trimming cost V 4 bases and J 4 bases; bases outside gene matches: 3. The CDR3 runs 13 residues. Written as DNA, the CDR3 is TGCGCCAGCAGCCCAGACAGGGGAGAGACCCAGTACTTC. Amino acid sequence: CASSPDRGETQYF.

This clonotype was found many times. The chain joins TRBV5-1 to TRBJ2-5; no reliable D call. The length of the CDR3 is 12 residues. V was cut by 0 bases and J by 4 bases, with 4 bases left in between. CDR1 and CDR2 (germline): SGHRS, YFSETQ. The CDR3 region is CASSLGVETQYF. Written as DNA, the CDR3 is TGCGCCAGCAGCTTGGGGGTAGAGACCCAGTACTTC.

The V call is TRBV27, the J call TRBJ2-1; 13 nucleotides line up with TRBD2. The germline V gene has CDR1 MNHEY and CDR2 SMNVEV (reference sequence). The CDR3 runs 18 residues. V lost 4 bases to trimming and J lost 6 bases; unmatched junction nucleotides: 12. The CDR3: CASSSPRVTSGRANEQFF. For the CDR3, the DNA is TGTGCCAGCAGTTCCCCCCGCGTTACTAGCGGGAGGGCCAATGAGCAGTTCTTC.

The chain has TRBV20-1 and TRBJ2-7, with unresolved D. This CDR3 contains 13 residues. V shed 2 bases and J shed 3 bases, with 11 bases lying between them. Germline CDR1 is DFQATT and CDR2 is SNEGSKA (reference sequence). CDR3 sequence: CSARPGPFYEQYF. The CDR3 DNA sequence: TGCAGTGCTAGACCCGGGCCCTTCTACGAGCAGTACTTC.